One and the same sample provided the 6 T cell receptor beta chains below, sequenced in a study of T cells after somatic rescue of genetic block (dated by TCRdb to 2020 to 2022). Receptor amplification or capture employed the immunoSEQ multiplex PCR assay. TCRdb carries this immuneACCESS record with in-frame sequences only. Its versions omit some clonotypes, under half of them owing to an unresolved V gene in the studies checked, with the rest unexplained. Recorded for this sample are tens of thousands of clones; about 90% of them occurred a single time. Jointly, the top ten make up about 2.7% of the sample. Sequenced material: peripheral blood mononuclear cells (PBMCs). These receptors were collected from a man aged 40-49 years.

This clone was picked up a small number of times. The chain employs TRBV5-1 and TRBJ2-7, with D possibly matching TRBD1 (6 bases). The V and J ends lost 1 base and 0 bases respectively, with 11 bases between them. The CDR3 extends over 15 amino acids. The germline gives CDR1 SGHRS, CDR2 YFSETQ. CDR3 DNA: TGCGCCAGCAGCTTGTCCAGGGGCCCCTCCTACGAGCAGTACTTC. Amino acid sequence: CASSLSRGPSYEQYF. The variable domain in full, completed from reference TRBV5-1 and TRBJ2-7, reads KAGVTQTPRYLIKTRGQQVTLSCSPISGHRSVSWYQQTPGQGLQFLFEYFSETQRNKGNFPGRFSGRQFSNSRSEMNVSTLELGDSALYLCASSLSRGPSYEQYFGPGTRLTVT.

The V gene is TRBV7-7, the J gene TRBJ2-5; D ambiguous. There are 12 residues in the CDR3. Germline values: CDR1 SSHAT, CDR2 FNYEAQ (reference sequence). Trimming removed 5 bases at V and 7 bases at J, with 11 bases between. The CDR3 loop is CASSPGGATQYF. In DNA form, the CDR3 reads TGTGCCAGCAGCCCAGGCGGTGCGACCCAGTACTTC. Supplemented by reference TRBV7-7 and TRBJ2-5, the full variable domain reads GAGVSQSPRYKVTKRGQDVTLRCDPISSHATLYWYQQALGQGPEFLTYFNYEAQPDKSGLPSDRFSAERPEGSISTLTIQRTEQRDSAMYRCASSPGGATQYFGPGTRLLVL.

The chain employs TRBV5-1 and TRBJ2-5; D may correspond to TRBD1 or TRBD2 (5 bases each). Deletions cut 4 bases from V and 2 bases from J, with 15 bases between. The CDR3 extends over 15 amino acids. Germline lookup yields CDR1 SGHRS and CDR2 YFSETQ. CDR3 sequence (DNA): TGCGCCAGCAGCCCGTTTGGGGGTCGACAAGAGACCCAGTACTTC. Protein sequence: CASSPFGGRQETQYF.

Only a few counts were recorded for this clone. The chain carries TRBV7-3 and TRBJ1-6; tentatively, D is TRBD1 (5 bases). The germline CDR1 and CDR2 sequences are SGHTA and FQGTGA. With 0 bases removed from V and 11 bases from J, the gap between germline ends came to 14 bases. The CDR3 consists of 15 residues. CDR3 bases: TGTGCCAGCAGCTTAACAGGGTCCGACAGAGCACCCCTCCACTTT. It codes for CASSLTGSDRAPLHF.

This chain connects TRBV6-5 to TRBJ2-4; TRBD1 aligns across 9 bases. V trimming: 2 bases; J trimming: 9 bases; junction bases outside the gene matches: 11. Germline values: CDR1 MNHEY, CDR2 SVGAGI. The CDR3 is made up of 16 amino acids. DNA of the CDR3: TGTGCCAGCAGTTACCTAACGGGACAGGGCCGGGGCATTCAGTACTTC. It codes for CASSYLTGQGRGIQYF.

The chain couples TRBV7-8 to TRBJ1-5; a weak D match, TRBD1 (5 bases). Looked up from germline, CDR1 is SGHVS and CDR2 is FQNEAQ. This CDR3 has 15 residues. The germline V and J ends were trimmed by 4 bases and 1 base, with 11 bases remaining between them. Written as DNA, the CDR3 is TGTGCCAGCAGCTCATCCAGGGTGAGCAATCAGCCCCAGCATTTT. Translation: CASSSSRVSNQPQHF.